This TCR beta chain was sequenced in a study of cytomegalovirus exposure and HLA in healthy donors. The PCR used 60 Vbeta and 13 Jbeta primers. In the original analysis: As a later analysis found, there were 82 million or so unique TCR beta chains, of which roughly 11 million were shared. Here immunoSEQ multiplex PCR was the method, and the copy in TCRdb shows in-frame clones only, minus some. That table furnishes V, J and clone size, whereas the DNA furnished D and trimming. This repertoire includes over 65,000 clones. The CDR3 contains 12 residues. The germline CDR1 and CDR2 sequences are MGHDK and SYGVNS. V was cut by 8 bases and J by 3 bases, with 10 bases left in between.

Sequenced input: PBMCs. The rearrangement uses TRBV25-1 and TRBJ1-2; no definite D call. This receptor was obtained from a woman aged 25 to 39 in good health and CMV-seronegative. CDR3 in amino acids: CASYDKHYGYTF. The CDR3 DNA reads TGTGCCAGCTACGACAAACACTATGGCTACACCTTC.